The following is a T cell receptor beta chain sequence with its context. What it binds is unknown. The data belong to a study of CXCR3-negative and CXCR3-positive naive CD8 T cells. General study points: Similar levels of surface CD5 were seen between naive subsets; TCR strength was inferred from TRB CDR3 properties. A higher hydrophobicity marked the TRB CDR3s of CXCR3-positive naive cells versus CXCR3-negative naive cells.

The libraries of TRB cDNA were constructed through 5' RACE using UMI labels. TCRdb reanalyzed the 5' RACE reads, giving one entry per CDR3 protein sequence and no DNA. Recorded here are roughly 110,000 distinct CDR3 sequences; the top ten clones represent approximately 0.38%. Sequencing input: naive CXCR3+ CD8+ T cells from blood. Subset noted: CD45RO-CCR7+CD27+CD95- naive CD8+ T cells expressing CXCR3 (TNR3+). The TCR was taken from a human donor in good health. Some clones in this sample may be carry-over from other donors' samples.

CDR3 protein: CASSYGTLNTEAFF. The rearrangement uses TRBV6-5 and TRBJ1-1; TCRdb returns TRBD1, unconfirmable since there is no DNA. There are 14 residues in the CDR3. The germline gives CDR1 MNHEY, CDR2 SVGAGI.